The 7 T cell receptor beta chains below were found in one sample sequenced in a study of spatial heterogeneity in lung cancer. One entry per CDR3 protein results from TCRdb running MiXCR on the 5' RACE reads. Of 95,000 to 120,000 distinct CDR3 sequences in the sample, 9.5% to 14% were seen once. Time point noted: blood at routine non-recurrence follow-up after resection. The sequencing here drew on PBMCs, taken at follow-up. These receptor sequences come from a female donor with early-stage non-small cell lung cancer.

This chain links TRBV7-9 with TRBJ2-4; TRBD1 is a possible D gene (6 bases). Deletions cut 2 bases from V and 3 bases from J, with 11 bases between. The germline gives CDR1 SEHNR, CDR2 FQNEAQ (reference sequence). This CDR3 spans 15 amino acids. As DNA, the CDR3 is TGTGCCAGCAGCTTACGAGGGACAAGCAAAAACATTCAGTACTTC. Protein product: CASSLRGTSKNIQYF.

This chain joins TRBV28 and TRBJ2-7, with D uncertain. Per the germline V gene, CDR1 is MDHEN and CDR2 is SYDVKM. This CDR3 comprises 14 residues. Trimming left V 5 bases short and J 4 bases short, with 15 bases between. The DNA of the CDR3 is TGTGCCAGCAGTCAATATTACGACGGGTACGAGCAGTACTTC. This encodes CASSQYYDGYEQYF. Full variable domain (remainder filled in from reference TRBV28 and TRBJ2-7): DVKVTQSSRYLVKRTGEKVFLECVQDMDHENMFWYRQDPGLGLRLIYFSYDVKMKEKGDIPEGYSVSREKKERFSLILESASTNQTSMYLCASSQYYDGYEQYFGPGTRLTVT.

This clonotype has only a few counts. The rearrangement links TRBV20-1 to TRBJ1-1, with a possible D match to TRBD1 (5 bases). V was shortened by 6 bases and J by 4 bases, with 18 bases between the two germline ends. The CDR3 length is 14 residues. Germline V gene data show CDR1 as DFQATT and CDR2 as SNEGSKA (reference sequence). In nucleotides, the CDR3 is TGCAGTGCACCGGACGGACCCACAGGCACTGAAGCTTTCTTT. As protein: CSAPDGPTGTEAFF.

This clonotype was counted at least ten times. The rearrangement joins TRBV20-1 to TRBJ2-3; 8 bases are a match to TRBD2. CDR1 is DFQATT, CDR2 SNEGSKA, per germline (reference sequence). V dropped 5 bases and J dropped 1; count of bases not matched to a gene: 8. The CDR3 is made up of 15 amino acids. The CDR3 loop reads CSADSAGVGTDTQYF. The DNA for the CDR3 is TGCAGTGCTGATTCAGCGGGAGTTGGCACAGATACGCAGTATTTT.

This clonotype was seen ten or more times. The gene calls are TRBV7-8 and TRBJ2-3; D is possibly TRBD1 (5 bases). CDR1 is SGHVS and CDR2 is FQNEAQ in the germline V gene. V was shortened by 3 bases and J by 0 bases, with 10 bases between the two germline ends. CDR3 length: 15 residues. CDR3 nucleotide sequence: TGTGCCAGCAGCTTGGGTGGGGCAAGCACAGATACGCAGTATTTT. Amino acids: CASSLGGASTDTQYF.

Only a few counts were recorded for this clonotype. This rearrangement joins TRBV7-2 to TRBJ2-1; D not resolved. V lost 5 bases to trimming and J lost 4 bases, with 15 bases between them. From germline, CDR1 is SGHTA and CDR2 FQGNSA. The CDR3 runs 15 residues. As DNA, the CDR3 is TGTGCCAGCAGCGAGAGGAATTTCGCATACAATGAGCAGTTCTTC. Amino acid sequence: CASSERNFAYNEQFF.

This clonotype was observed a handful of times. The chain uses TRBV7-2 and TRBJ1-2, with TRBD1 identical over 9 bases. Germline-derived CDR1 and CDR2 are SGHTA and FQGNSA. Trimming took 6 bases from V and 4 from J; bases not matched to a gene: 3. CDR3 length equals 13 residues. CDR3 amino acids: CASSSDRGYGYTF. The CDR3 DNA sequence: TGTGCCAGCAGTTCGGACAGGGGCTATGGCTACACCTTC.